The clone carrying this TCR beta chain has just a few counts. The data were obtained in a study of T cell responses to AZD1222 COVID-19 vaccine. Trimming took off 6 bases at V and 1 base at J, with 12 bases between the two ends. CDR1 is MDHEN, CDR2 SYDVKM, per germline. The CDR3 spans 15 residues. Profiled with immunoSEQ multiplex PCR; TCRdb holds only in-frame clones, not every one. The sample shows nearly 110,000 clones, approximately 86% of them seen only once. Sample: peripheral blood, taken on day 0 of AZD1222 vaccination. The chain uses TRBV28 and TRBJ2-2; no firm D call. The origin of this receptor is an adult in good health. CDR3 protein: CASSPGWGNTGELFF. CDR3 bases: TGTGCCAGCAGCCCCGGGTGGGGGAACACCGGGGAGCTGTTTTTT.